The 25 T cell receptor beta chains below come from one sample, sequenced in a study of blood T cell repertoires in COVID-19 (dated by TCRdb to about 2020). The receptor library was made with the immunoSEQ multiplex PCR assay. TCRdb provides this immuneACCESS table in a form limited to in-frame rearrangements. Some clones are lacking; in checked studies, under half of them reflect an unresolved V gene, and why the rest are absent is not known. The sample includes about 140,000 clones, with about three quarters observed a single time. The top ten hold 2.5% to 3% of the sample. The sample was PBMCs or T cells enriched from blood (not recorded which). Receptors originate from a woman in her forties or fifties who had recovered from COVID-19.

The chain has TRBV19 and TRBJ2-2; D remains ambiguous. Trimming stripped 5 bases from V and 7 bases from J, with 20 bases between. This CDR3 comprises 16 residues. Germline-derived CDR1 and CDR2 are LNHDA and SQIVND (reference sequence). The CDR3 loop reads CASSFPPRGSDGELFF. The CDR3, as DNA: TGTGCCAGTAGTTTTCCCCCTCGCGGTTCGGACGGGGAGCTGTTTTTT.

V is TRBV7-9 and J is TRBJ1-1; 9 bases line up with TRBD1. The CDR3 sequence is 14 residues long. With 6 bases clipped from V and 6 bases from J, the junction kept 8 bases outside the gene matches. The V gene's germline CDR1 is SEHNR and CDR2 FQNEAQ (reference sequence). In nucleotides, the CDR3 is TGTGCCAGCAGAGGAGGACAGGGGACCCCTGAAGCTTTCTTT. It yields the protein CASRGGQGTPEAFF.

The rearrangement links TRBV30 to TRBJ2-7, with a possible D match to TRBD2 (5 bases). The CDR3 length is 13 residues. V shed 0 bases and J shed 3 bases, with 9 bases lying between them. Germline-derived CDR1 and CDR2 are GTSNPN and SVGIG (reference sequence). The CDR3 spells CAWSVHGLYEQYF. CDR3 coding DNA: TGTGCCTGGAGTGTACACGGACTCTACGAGCAGTACTTC.

The gene calls are TRBV9 and TRBJ1-6; D not certain. The CDR3 has 14 amino acids. The germline gives CDR1 SGDLS, CDR2 YYNGEE. Trimming shortened V by 3 bases and J by 11 bases, and 15 bases separated the two germline ends. In DNA form, the CDR3 reads TGTGCCAGCAGCGACGGACTTTTTCGTACACCCCTCCACTTT. Its protein is CASSDGLFRTPLHF.

The chain joins TRBV4-1 to TRBJ2-1, with TRBD2 matching over 11 bases. V trimming: 0 bases; J trimming: 10 bases; junction bases outside the gene matches: 5. Germline V gene data show CDR1 as MGHRA and CDR2 as YSYEKL. This CDR3 contains 15 residues. CDR3 nucleotides: TGCGCCAGCAGCCAAGAAACTAGCGGGGGCCGGGAGCAGTTCTTC. Residues: CASSQETSGGREQFF.

The rearrangement links TRBV7-8 to TRBJ2-7, with 7 nucleotides matching TRBD1. After removal of 5 bases from V and 3 bases from J, the junction contained 7 bases not matched to a gene. CDR3 length: 14 amino acids. CDR1 and CDR2 from the germline V gene are SGHVS and FQNEAQ. The CDR3 spells CASSPTGTGYEQYF. CDR3 bases: TGTGCCAGCAGCCCGACAGGGACCGGCTACGAGCAGTACTTC.

This clone came up a few times. The rearrangement uses TRBV18 and TRBJ2-3; D remains unclear. In germline, CDR1 is KGHSH, CDR2 LQKENI. The CDR3 loop spans 11 amino acids. Trimming took 6 bases from V and 5 from J, leaving 6 bases between them. For the CDR3, the DNA is TGTGCCAGCTCTTCCGTAGATACGCAGTATTTT. Translating gives CASSSVDTQYF.

The chain recombines TRBV28 with TRBJ1-1; a weak D match, TRBD1 (5 bases). V was shortened by 7 bases and J by 4 bases, with 10 bases between the two germline ends. The CDR3 is 12 amino acids. Germline V gene data show CDR1 as MDHEN and CDR2 as SYDVKM. CDR3 DNA: TGTGCCAGCACCCTGGGGGGCACTGAAGCTTTCTTT. Translated, it gives CASTLGGTEAFF.

This clone was seen many times. The CDR3, as DNA: TGTGCCAGCAGGGACAGGGGAGGCTTGTCGAGCTCCTATAATTCACCCCTCCACTTT. It specifies CASRDRGGLSSSYNSPLHF. The rearrangement uses TRBV5-4 and TRBJ1-6; 9 bases match TRBD1. J was trimmed by 0 bases and V by 5 bases; bases with no gene match: 12. Looked up from germline, CDR1 is SGHNT and CDR2 is YYREEE (reference sequence). The CDR3 runs to 19 residues.

The V gene is TRBV11-2, the J gene TRBJ2-1; 11 bases line up with TRBD1. V was pared by 6 bases and J by 3 bases, with 10 bases of the junction left unmatched. Germline V gene data show CDR1 as SGHAT and CDR2 as FQNNGV. This CDR3 spans 17 amino acids. CDR3 sequence: CASRRDRGSSHYNEQFF. The CDR3 coding sequence is TGTGCCAGCAGGAGGGACAGGGGGAGTTCCCACTACAATGAGCAGTTCTTC.

J is TRBJ2-7 and V is TRBV30; weak D call: TRBD1 (5 bases). Germline values: CDR1 GTSNPN, CDR2 SVGIG (reference sequence). V was clipped by 4 bases and J by 4 bases, with 14 bases between them. There are 13 residues in the CDR3. The CDR3 is CAWTRGLKYEQYF. The CDR3 DNA reads TGTGCCTGGACAAGGGGCTTAAAGTACGAGCAGTACTTC.

The chain employs TRBV19 and TRBJ2-1; the match to TRBD1 covers 8 bases. The CDR3 contains 15 residues. Losses at the gene ends were 6 bases for V and 2 bases for J; bases not matched to a gene: 6. Germline CDR1 is LNHDA and CDR2 is SQIVND (reference sequence). This CDR3 is CASRATGVTYNEQFF. The CDR3 DNA follows: TGTGCCAGTAGGGCGACAGGGGTTACCTACAATGAGCAGTTCTTC.

V and J are TRBV27 and TRBJ2-7; 8 bases agree with TRBD2. There are 14 residues in the CDR3. CDR1 and CDR2 from the germline V gene are MNHEY and SMNVEV (reference sequence). V trimming: 3 bases; J trimming: 7 bases; junction bases outside the gene matches: 8. CDR3 DNA: TGTGCCAGCAGTTTTCGGGGGACTAGTACGGAGCAGTACTTC. This encodes CASSFRGTSTEQYF.

This clone is a singleton in its sample. This CDR3 reads CSGGQTDTGELFF. The CDR3, as DNA: TGCAGCGGTGGACAGACCGACACCGGGGAGCTGTTTTTT. The genes are TRBV29-1 and TRBJ2-2, with a tentative D call TRBD1 (6 bases). Germline CDR1 reads SQVTM; CDR2 reads ANQGSEA. The CDR3 loop spans 13 amino acids. V lost 7 bases, J lost 3 bases, and 12 bases lay in between.

The J gene is TRBJ2-2, the V gene TRBV14; 8 bases match TRBD2. CDR3 length: 15 amino acids. The V gene's germline CDR1 is SGHDN and CDR2 FVKESK. With V trimmed by 4 bases and J by 3 bases, 4 bases remained unmatched. The DNA for the CDR3 is TGTGCCAGCAGCCTGAGCGGGGGAGACACCGGGGAGCTGTTTTTT. Residues: CASSLSGGDTGELFF.

The rearrangement uses TRBV12-3 or TRBV12-4 and TRBJ1-4; a possible D gene is TRBD1 (6 bases). The CDR3 spans 13 residues. Trimming took off 5 bases at V and 6 bases at J, with 10 bases between the two ends. The CDR3 is CASSPRTDEKLFF. The DNA for the CDR3 is TGTGCCAGCAGTCCGAGGACAGATGAAAAACTGTTTTTT.

The chain links TRBV10-3 to TRBJ2-1; 8 bases are a match to TRBD2. The CDR3 consists of 14 residues. The junction had 6 bases not matched to a gene; V was cut back by 5 bases and J by 6 bases. Germline assignment: CDR1 ENHRY and CDR2 SYGVKD. The CDR3 protein is CAISREGRGNEQFF. The CDR3 nucleotides read TGTGCCATCAGTCGGGAGGGCCGGGGCAATGAGCAGTTCTTC.

This chain joins TRBV13 and TRBJ2-7; 11 bases align to TRBD2. J gave up 3 bases and V 6 bases, and 7 bases lay outside the gene matches. There are 15 residues in the CDR3. In germline, CDR1 is PRHDT, CDR2 FYEKMQ (reference sequence). The CDR3 DNA sequence: TGTGCCAGCAGTCCCCCCGGGACTAGCGGCTACGAGCAGTACTTC. Translation: CASSPPGTSGYEQYF.

This clone has only one observation. The chain is built from TRBV9 and TRBJ1-2; 9 nucleotides align to TRBD1. The ends lost 4 bases at V and 3 bases at J; junction bases unmatched: 7. Per germline, CDR1 SGDLS and CDR2 YYNGEE. The CDR3 has 15 residues. As DNA, the CDR3 is TGTGCCAGCAGCCCCCGGGACAGGGCTGACTATGGCTACACCTTC. Translating gives CASSPRDRADYGYTF.

The V call is TRBV6-6, the J call TRBJ1-1; D possibly corresponds to TRBD1 (6 bases). V lost 8 bases and J 1 base, leaving 11 bases between the germline ends. This CDR3 is 13 amino acids long. The V gene's germline CDR1 is MNHNY and CDR2 SVGAGI (reference sequence). CDR3 coding DNA: TGTGCCAGCGGGGGAGGGGGGAACACTGAAGCTTTCTTT. Translating gives CASGGGGNTEAFF.

The chain employs TRBV6-1 and TRBJ2-7; TRBD2 matches at 7 bases. J gave up 0 bases and V 1 base, and 6 bases lay outside the gene matches. The CDR3 is 16 residues long. Germline V lookup: CDR1 MNHNS, CDR2 SASEGT. CDR3 amino acids: CASSEGSLAASYEQYF. DNA for the CDR3: TGTGCCAGCAGTGAAGGCTCCCTAGCGGCCTCCTACGAGCAGTACTTC.

The genes are TRBV5-1 and TRBJ1-2; 7 bases align to TRBD1. The CDR3 runs to 14 residues. The junction had 7 bases not matched to a gene; V was cut back by 4 bases and J by 4 bases. From germline, CDR1 is SGHRS and CDR2 YFSETQ. CDR3 region: CASSPPGQTYGYTF. The DNA for the CDR3 is TGCGCCAGCAGCCCCCCGGGACAGACCTATGGCTACACCTTC.

The genes are TRBV21-1 and TRBJ2-1; the D call TRBD2 from the table was never checked on the DNA. TRBV21-1 is deemed a pseudogene. This CDR3 has 18 amino acids. For the CDR3, the DNA is TGTGCCAGCAGCTCGCGGACTAGCGGGAGTCGTTCCTACAATGAGCAGTTCTTC. Amino acid sequence: CASSSRTSGSRSYNEQFF.

The J gene is TRBJ1-4, the V gene TRBV27, with D tentatively TRBD1 (5 bases). Germline V gene data show CDR1 as MNHEY and CDR2 as SMNVEV (reference sequence). This CDR3 is 12 amino acids long. V lost 8 bases to trimming and J lost 5 bases, with 9 bases between them. CDR3 DNA sequence: TGTGCCAGCGGGGGGATAAATGAAAAACTGTTTTTT. This codes for CASGGINEKLFF.

V and J are TRBV11-2 and TRBJ1-4; 7 bases agree with TRBD1. This CDR3 region has 13 residues. Germline lookup yields CDR1 SGHAT and CDR2 FQNNGV. V gave up 1 base and J gave up 8 bases; unmatched junction bases: 1. CDR3 residues: CASSLGGQEKLFF. CDR3 sequence (DNA): TGTGCCAGCAGCTTAGGGGGACAGGAAAAACTGTTTTTT.